This T cell receptor (beta chain) is drawn from a study of CD8 T cells in ankylosing spondylitis. Study-wide findings and caveats: CD8+ by phenotype, disease-linked clones were relatively rare in peripheral blood. There was a TCR beta motif, made of eight highly homologous variants, that appeared characteristic of ankylosing spondylitis blood. Disease-linked clones reportedly showed significant enrichment in matched ankylosing spondylitis synovial fluid.

Using its own MiXCR run on the 5' RACE reads, TCRdb lists one record per CDR3 protein. This sample carries about 350,000 distinct CDR3 sequences, roughly 20% of them seen once, and the ten largest clones take about an eighth. V lost 6 bases and J lost 2, with 14 bases in between. CDR1 MNHNS and CDR2 SASEGT come from the germline V gene. CDR3 length: 14 amino acids. With respect to this clonotype: Its specificity is not known.

This receptor was identified in a male donor with ankylosing spondylitis or in good health (not recorded which). Sequenced input: blood, either unsorted or a sorted T cell fraction (not recorded which). The V gene is TRBV6-1, the J gene TRBJ2-7; D unclear. The CDR3 is CASSDFYLTYEQYF. CDR3 coding DNA: TGTGCCAGCAGCGACTTCTACCTAACCTACGAGCAGTACTTC.